These 5 T cell receptor beta chains originate from one sample sequenced in a study of spatial heterogeneity in lung cancer. Using its own MiXCR run on the 5' RACE reads, TCRdb lists one record per CDR3 protein. The sample gives more than 2,000 distinct CDR3 sequences, roughly a sixth of which show up once; roughly a tenth is in the top ten. Time point described: sample taken at primary tumor resection. No cognate antigen is known for these TCRs. Study results and caveats: Tumor mutation count correlated with how many alpha and beta TCRs expanded intratumorally.

Sequencing was performed on lung tumor tissue, taken at surgery. These receptors were obtained from a male donor with early-stage non-small cell lung cancer.

This clonotype is medium-sized (0.01 to 0.1%) by share. The rearrangement joins TRBV5-4 to TRBJ2-6; D remains ambiguous. Germline lookup yields CDR1 SGHNT and CDR2 YYREEE (reference sequence). The length of the CDR3 is 13 residues. V dropped 4 bases and J dropped 4 bases, with 6 bases sitting between them. The CDR3 is CASSPQGANVLTF. Written as DNA, the CDR3 is TGTGCCAGCAGCCCTCAGGGGGCCAACGTCCTGACTTTC.

This clonotype rates as medium-sized. V and J are TRBV6-1 and TRBJ1-5; 7 bases are shared with TRBD1. Trimming removed 1 base from V and 4 bases from J; junction bases left unmatched: 7. Germline lookup yields CDR1 MNHNS and CDR2 SASEGT. CDR3 length: 16 residues. Written as DNA, the CDR3 is TGTGCCAGCAGTGAAGATGAGGGGGCCGGGAATCAGCCCCAGCATTTT. Amino acids: CASSEDEGAGNQPQHF.

This clonotype was observed a few times. The genes are TRBV6-5 and TRBJ1-1; D uncertain. Trimming left V 2 bases short and J 0 bases short, with 7 bases between. The CDR3 covers 14 residues. Germline V gene lookup returns CDR1 MNHEY and CDR2 SVGAGI. The CDR3 sequence: CASSYHLVNTEAFF. The CDR3 region has the DNA TGTGCCAGCAGTTACCACTTGGTGAACACTGAAGCTTTCTTT.

This clonotype was seen many times. This chain links TRBV4-3 with TRBJ2-7; the D is unclear. This CDR3 region has 13 residues. V was shortened by 0 bases and J by 5 bases, with 8 bases between the two germline ends. CDR1 is LGHNA and CDR2 is YSLEER in the germline V gene. The CDR3 nucleotides read TGCGCCAGCAGCCAAGAAGGTTGGCACGAGCAGTACTTC. This encodes CASSQEGWHEQYF.

This clonotype was seen at least ten times. The chain joins TRBV7-9 to TRBJ2-1; possible D gene TRBD2, 6 bases. CDR3 size: 16 residues. V shed 2 bases and J shed 6 bases, with 17 bases lying between them. Germline CDR1 reads SEHNR; CDR2 reads FQNEAQ (reference sequence). CDR3 sequence: CASSLLGGIKANEQFF. The CDR3 DNA follows: TGTGCCAGCAGCTTACTCGGCGGGATCAAGGCCAATGAGCAGTTCTTC.